Following are 5 T cell receptor beta chains from one sample sequenced in a study of blood T cell repertoires in COVID-19. The protocol was immunoSEQ multiplex PCR, while the TCRdb copy is restricted to in-frame clones and leaves out a portion. The repertoire holds around 140,000 clones, with 84% as singletons. Sequenced sample: peripheral blood. These receptor sequences come from a man aged 55 to 70 with active or convalescent COVID-19.

The chain joins TRBV6-5 to TRBJ2-6; the D gene is possibly TRBD2 (6 bases). The CDR3 runs to 15 residues. Trimming left V 8 bases short and J 4 bases short, with 15 bases between. Germline lookup yields CDR1 MNHEY and CDR2 SVGAGI. The CDR3 DNA is TGTGCCAGCTGGATCGGGGGTACAGGGGCCAACGTCCTGACTTTC. It yields the protein CASWIGGTGANVLTF.

The chain couples TRBV28 to TRBJ2-7; weak D call: TRBD1 (6 bases). Germline V gene lookup returns CDR1 MDHEN and CDR2 SYDVKM. This CDR3 has 16 residues. V lost 6 bases and J lost 0, with 18 bases in between. CDR3 sequence (DNA): TGTGCCAGCAGCCCACAGGGCCTAAGGAGCTCCTACGAGCAGTACGTC. Protein sequence: CASSPQGLRSSYEQYV.

V usage is TRBV6-5 and J usage is TRBJ1-6; D unclear. Germline V lookup: CDR1 MNHEY, CDR2 SVGAGI. Trimming removed 7 bases at V and 7 bases at J, with 11 bases between. The CDR3 sequence is 13 residues long. The CDR3 loop reads CASIPNVNSPLHF. CDR3 DNA sequence: TGTGCCAGCATCCCTAACGTGAATTCACCCCTCCACTTT.

This clone appeared once. The rearrangement uses TRBV13 and TRBJ1-2; 8 bases are a match to TRBD1. This CDR3 comprises 14 residues. Trimming cost V 5 bases and J 7 bases; bases outside gene matches: 9. The germline gives CDR1 PRHDT, CDR2 FYEKMQ (reference sequence). The DNA of the CDR3 is TGTGCCAGCAGCCCGGCGGGACAGGTGGTTGGCTACACCTTC. Encoded protein: CASSPAGQVVGYTF.

As for this clone: Relative to the germline gene, one junction end is altered; a read error may explain this. The chain is built from TRBV19 and TRBJ1-2; TRBD1 might be the D (5 bases). This CDR3 has 13 amino acids. Germline V gene sequence: CDR1 LNHDA, CDR2 SQIVND (reference sequence). The CDR3 nucleotides read TGTGTCAGTAAAGGGCAGGGAAATAATGGCTACACCTTC. Translating it yields CVSKGQGNNGYTF.